These T cell receptor beta chains were read from a single sample in a study of cytomegalovirus exposure and HLA in healthy donors. Profiling relied on immunoSEQ multiplex PCR, and the TCRdb table lists in-frame clones only, not all of them. The sample contains 150,000 or so clones, over 65% of which appear only once. Sequencing was performed on PBMCs. These receptors all come from a man between 40 and 49 years old in good health and CMV-seropositive. The CDR3 runs from the conserved cysteine through the conserved F or W. The D gene is left open where the match is weak. Clone size is stated in some rows and not others, as once, few, many or a class when expanded.

j_call: TRBJ2-3
d_call: TRBD2
clone_size: NA
cdr3_length: 17
v_call: TRBV2
cdr3_aa: CASSEETGLAGGDTQYF
cdr3_nt: TGTGCCAGCAGTGAAGAGACAGGTCTAGCGGGAGGAGATACGCAGTATTTT

j_call: TRBJ2-7
d_call: TRBD2
clone_size: NA
cdr3_length: 14
v_call: TRBV5-1
cdr3_aa: CASSELAGGREQYF
cdr3_nt: TGCGCCAGCAGCGAACTAGCGGGAGGGCGTGAGCAGTACTTC

j_call: TRBJ2-1
d_call: NA
clone_size: NA
cdr3_length: 13
v_call: TRBV18
cdr3_aa: CASSPLSSHEQFF
cdr3_nt: TGTGCCAGCTCACCGTTAAGCTCCCATGAGCAGTTCTTC

j_call: TRBJ2-3
d_call: NA
clone_size: once
cdr3_length: 15
v_call: TRBV5-6
cdr3_aa: CASSFGAGSTDTQYF
cdr3_nt: TGTGCCAGCAGCTTTGGGGCAGGCAGCACAGATACGCAGTATTTT

j_call: TRBJ1-5
d_call: NA
clone_size: NA
cdr3_length: 13
v_call: TRBV28
cdr3_aa: CASSQQGNQPQHF
cdr3_nt: TGTGCCAGCAGTCAACAGGGCAATCAGCCCCAGCATTTT

j_call: TRBJ2-7
d_call: NA
clone_size: NA
cdr3_length: 12
v_call: TRBV12-5
cdr3_aa: CASGRDSYEQYF
cdr3_nt: TGTGCTAGTGGGCGGGACAGCTACGAGCAGTACTTC

j_call: TRBJ2-1
d_call: TRBD2
clone_size: NA
cdr3_length: 16
v_call: TRBV5-1
cdr3_aa: CASSLAGSGPTGEQFF
cdr3_nt: TGCGCCAGCAGCTTGGCCGGTAGCGGGCCGACGGGTGAGCAGTTCTTC

j_call: TRBJ2-7
d_call: NA
clone_size: NA
cdr3_length: 13
v_call: TRBV7-2
cdr3_aa: CASSLALRSEQYF
cdr3_nt: TGTGCCAGCAGCTTAGCGCTCCGGTCCGAGCAGTACTTC

j_call: TRBJ2-5
d_call: NA
clone_size: once
cdr3_length: 12
v_call: TRBV2
cdr3_aa: CASSVYGETQYF
cdr3_nt: TGTGCCAGCAGTGTTTACGGAGAGACCCAGTACTTC

j_call: TRBJ2-1
d_call: TRBD2
clone_size: few
cdr3_length: 16
v_call: TRBV29-1
cdr3_aa: CSVGGLAGDWGNEQFF
cdr3_nt: TGCAGCGTTGGAGGGTTGGCGGGAGATTGGGGCAATGAGCAGTTCTTC

j_call: TRBJ2-7
d_call: TRBD1
clone_size: once
cdr3_length: 13
v_call: TRBV6-1
cdr3_aa: CASSRQGNYEQYF
cdr3_nt: TGTGCCAGCAGTAGACAGGGAAACTACGAGCAGTACTTC

j_call: TRBJ2-2
d_call: NA
clone_size: NA
cdr3_length: 14
v_call: TRBV2
cdr3_aa: CASSDTSFGGELFF
cdr3_nt: TGTGCCAGCAGTGACACTAGTTTTGGCGGGGAGCTGTTTTTT

j_call: TRBJ2-3
d_call: TRBD2
clone_size: NA
cdr3_length: 13
v_call: TRBV28
cdr3_aa: CASRREVTDTQYF
cdr3_nt: TGTGCCAGCAGGCGGGAGGTCACAGATACGCAGTATTTT

j_call: TRBJ2-7
d_call: NA
clone_size: NA
cdr3_length: 14
v_call: TRBV2
cdr3_aa: CASSGQQSAGRQYF
cdr3_nt: TGTGCCAGCAGCGGACAGCAATCCGCTGGTCGGCAGTACTTC

j_call: TRBJ2-2
d_call: NA
clone_size: NA
cdr3_length: 15
v_call: TRBV7-2
cdr3_aa: CASSLGGLETGELFF
cdr3_nt: TGTGCCAGCAGCTTAGGGGGGCTAGAGACCGGGGAGCTGTTTTTT

j_call: TRBJ2-5
d_call: NA
clone_size: NA
cdr3_length: 13
v_call: TRBV19
cdr3_aa: CASLGRMGETQYF
cdr3_nt: TGTGCCAGCCTGGGCCGAATGGGAGAGACCCAGTACTTC

j_call: TRBJ2-5
d_call: TRBD1
clone_size: once
cdr3_length: 15
v_call: TRBV28
cdr3_aa: CASRGQGVLRETQYF
cdr3_nt: TGTGCCAGCAGGGGACAGGGGGTTTTGCGGGAGACCCAGTACTTC

j_call: TRBJ1-2
d_call: TRBD1
clone_size: NA
cdr3_length: 14
v_call: TRBV5-4
cdr3_aa: CASSPGQTSYGYTF
cdr3_nt: TGTGCCAGCAGCCCGGGACAGACTAGCTATGGCTACACCTTC

j_call: TRBJ2-7
d_call: NA
clone_size: NA
cdr3_length: 13
v_call: TRBV7-9
cdr3_aa: CASSLAGLYEQYF
cdr3_nt: TGTGCCAGCAGCTTAGCGGGGCTGTACGAGCAGTACTTC